This T cell receptor beta chain emerged from a study of cytomegalovirus exposure and HLA in healthy donors. The study's findings and limits: A likely sequencing artifact accounted for one observed cluster of highly shared sequence variants.

In regard to this clone: Its antigen is still unknown.

The PCR had 60 Vbeta and 13 Jbeta primers. TCRdb keeps only in-frame clones here, not all; method: immunoSEQ multiplex PCR. Of some 140,000 clones in the sample, roughly three quarters were seen once. V dropped 5 bases and J dropped 2; count of bases not matched to a gene: 19. The CDR3 loop spans 20 amino acids. CDR1 is MDHEN, CDR2 SYDVKM, per germline. This TCR derives from a man younger than 40 in good health and CMV-seropositive. The sequencing input was PBMCs. The chain couples TRBV28 to TRBJ2-7, with TRBD2 matching over 12 bases. CDR3 amino acids: CASSPTVLGTSGRSTYEQYF. CDR3 sequence (DNA): TGTGCCAGCAGTCCGACAGTCCTCGGGACTAGCGGGCGTTCAACCTACGAGCAGTACTTC.